Shown below are 28 T cell receptor beta chains from a single sample sequenced in a study of T cell repertoires in cytomegalovirus infection. TCRdb recomputed calls from the reads with MiXCR, one row per CDR3 protein. The sample carries around 490,000 distinct CDR3 sequences, about 30% recorded once. Sequences were obtained from PBMCs. Every receptor here comes from a human donor in good health (CMV status not recorded). Some clones in this sample may be carry-over from other donors' samples.

This clonotype occurred a few times. V gene TRBV6-2 or TRBV6-3 combines with J gene TRBJ2-3; no firm D call. Germline assignment: CDR1 MNHEY and CDR2 SVGEGT. V lost 2 bases and J lost 4, with 13 bases in between. CDR3 size: 15 residues. CDR3 in amino acids: CASSYPPFWSDTQYF. CDR3 bases: TGTGCCAGCAGTTACCCTCCTTTTTGGTCAGATACGCAGTATTTT.

This clonotype was recorded a few times. V usage is TRBV12-5 and J usage is TRBJ2-2; D call uncertain. Trimming pared 6 bases from V and 7 bases from J, leaving 6 bases between. Per germline, CDR1 LGHNT and CDR2 FRNRAP. This CDR3 is 11 amino acids long. The CDR3 DNA follows: TGTGCTAGTGGGGACGACGGGGAGCTGTTTTTT. Protein product: CASGDDGELFF.

The genes are TRBV20-1 and TRBJ2-3; 8 nucleotides align to TRBD2. CDR3 length equals 15 residues. J lost 5 bases, V lost 4 bases, and 11 bases had no gene match. Germline CDR1 reads DFQATT; CDR2 reads SNEGSKA (reference sequence). CDR3: CSATLPGLDLDTQYF. The DNA of the CDR3 is TGCAGTGCTACGTTGCCGGGACTAGATTTAGATACGCAGTATTTT.

The CDR3 region has the DNA TGTGCCAGTAGCCTGACTAGCGGGACGTGGGAGCAGTACTTC. Protein: CASSLTSGTWEQYF. The chain uses TRBV19 and TRBJ2-7; 11 bases line up with TRBD2. CDR1 LNHDA and CDR2 SQIVND come from the germline V gene (reference sequence). Germline trimming cut 6 bases from V and 7 bases from J; bases unmatched to any gene: 8. The CDR3 runs 14 residues.

CDR3 sequence reads: CASSLIRWSDGSYEQYF. The CDR3 DNA reads as TGTGCCAGCAGTTTAATTCGATGGTCGGATGGGTCGTACGAGCAGTACTTC. The rearrangement links TRBV12-3 or TRBV12-4 to TRBJ2-7; no firm D call. V was clipped by 2 bases and J by 4 bases, with 21 bases between them. The CDR3 has 17 residues.

This clonotype was detected only a few times. The chain is built from TRBV7-2 and TRBJ2-3; tentatively, D is TRBD1 or TRBD2 (5 bases each). Germline CDR1 and CDR2: SGHTA and FQGNSA. The CDR3 spans 15 residues. The germline V and J ends were trimmed by 1 base and 5 bases, with 13 bases remaining between them. CDR3: CASSLVAGSGDTQYF. For the CDR3, the DNA is TGTGCCAGCAGCTTAGTAGCAGGGAGCGGAGATACGCAGTATTTT.

This clonotype turned up a few times. The CDR3 sequence is CASSQSGTGNEKLFF. The CDR3 nucleotides read TGTGCCAGCAGCCAATCCGGGACAGGAAATGAAAAACTGTTTTTT. The chain is built from TRBV3-1 and TRBJ1-4; 8 bases fit TRBD1. V dropped 2 bases and J dropped 5; count of bases not matched to a gene: 4. Germline values: CDR1 LGHDT, CDR2 YNNKEL (reference sequence). The CDR3 is made up of 15 amino acids.

This clonotype has only a few counts. This rearrangement joins TRBV30 to TRBJ2-7; D possibly corresponds to TRBD1 (5 bases). The ends were cut back, 8 bases at V and 5 bases at J, with 25 bases in the middle. The CDR3 length is 15 residues. Per germline, CDR1 GTSNPN and CDR2 SVGIG (reference sequence). The chain's CDR3 is CALAGLQGFFHEQYF. The CDR3 DNA reads as TGTGCCCTGGCTGGTTTGCAGGGATTTTTCCACGAGCAGTACTTC.

CDR3 nucleotides: TGTGCCAGCAGCTTGGGACTCCGTTACAATGAGCAGTTCTTC. Translation: CASSLGLRYNEQFF. The chain couples TRBV5-6 to TRBJ2-1; D ambiguous. The CDR3 has 14 amino acids. Trimming took 0 bases from V and 4 from J, leaving 8 bases between them. Germline V gene data show CDR1 as SGHDT and CDR2 as YYEEEE.

This clonotype was found a few times. J is TRBJ1-2 and V is TRBV4-1, with D tentatively TRBD1 (5 bases). There are 17 residues in the CDR3. CDR1 and CDR2 (germline): MGHRA, YSYEKL. V gave up 1 base and J gave up 2 bases, with 17 bases separating them. The CDR3 sequence is CASSQARGPGRNYGYTF. For the CDR3, the DNA is TGCGCCAGCAGCCAAGCCCGAGGACCAGGGAGGAACTATGGCTACACCTTC.

This sequence joins TRBV19 and TRBJ1-2, with D perhaps matching TRBD1 (5 bases). The CDR3 sequence is 14 residues long. Germline V gene sequence: CDR1 LNHDA, CDR2 SQIVND (reference sequence). Trimming took 5 bases from V and 2 from J, leaving 12 bases between them. Written as DNA, the CDR3 is TGTGCCAGTAGTTCCCGACAGTCAAACTATGGCTACACCTTC. This translates into CASSSRQSNYGYTF.

The V and J genes are TRBV12-3 or TRBV12-4 and TRBJ2-1; 9 bases are shared with TRBD1. Unmatched junction bases numbered 3, after V lost 5 bases and J lost 10 bases. The CDR3 spans 12 residues. In DNA form, the CDR3 reads TGTGCCAGCAGTGGGACAGGGCTAGAGCAGTTCTTC. This encodes CASSGTGLEQFF.

The chain is built from TRBV24-1 and TRBJ2-7; D perhaps matches TRBD2 (5 bases). The CDR3 extends over 14 amino acids. Deletions cut 1 base from V and 6 bases from J, with 12 bases between. Germline-derived CDR1 and CDR2 are KGHDR and SFDVKD. The CDR3 loop reads CATSDLGGLGEQYF. The CDR3 nucleotides read TGTGCCACCAGTGATTTAGGAGGCCTTGGCGAGCAGTACTTC.

J is TRBJ1-2 and V is TRBV19; 7 nucleotides align to TRBD1. CDR1 is LNHDA, CDR2 SQIVND, per germline (reference sequence). CDR3 length equals 15 residues. J lost 8 bases, V lost 3 bases, and 12 bases had no gene match. The DNA for the CDR3 is TGTGCCAGTAGTATTACAGGGGCCCGACCGGTCGGCTACACCTTC. It translates to CASSITGARPVGYTF. Combining the CDR3 with reference TRBV19 and TRBJ1-2 gives the whole variable domain DGGITQSPKYLFRKEGQNVTLSCEQNLNHDAMYWYRQDPGQGLRLIYYSQIVNDFQKGDIAEGYSVSREKKESFPLTVTSAQKNPTAFYLCASSITGARPVGYTFGSGTRLTVV.

The sample holds a few counts of this clonotype. The chain joins TRBV12-3 or TRBV12-4 to TRBJ2-7; 7 bases line up with TRBD2. V dropped 2 bases and J dropped 6; count of bases not matched to a gene: 10. The CDR3 extends over 15 amino acids. CDR3 sequence reads: CASSLHSAGLGEQYF. In nucleotides, the CDR3 is TGTGCCAGCAGTTTACACTCAGCGGGACTGGGCGAGCAGTACTTC.

The chain links TRBV5-6 to TRBJ1-1; 8 positions match TRBD1. CDR1 and CDR2 (germline): SGHDT, YYEEEE. V trimming: 0 bases; J trimming: 10 bases; junction bases outside the gene matches: 11. The length of the CDR3 is 15 residues. Here the CDR3 DNA reads TGTGCCAGCAGCTTGGAGGGGCTGACAGGGGCCCCAGCTTTCTTT. Translated, it gives CASSLEGLTGAPAFF.

The J gene is TRBJ1-2, the V gene TRBV28; a weak D match, TRBD1 (5 bases). V dropped 7 bases and J dropped 1 base, with 7 bases sitting between them. In germline, CDR1 is MDHEN, CDR2 SYDVKM. This CDR3 spans 12 amino acids. CDR3 sequence reads: CASMTVNYGYTF. DNA of the CDR3: TGTGCCAGCATGACAGTTAACTATGGCTACACCTTC.

The chain couples TRBV9 to TRBJ2-1; 15 bases line up with TRBD2. V lost 2 bases, J lost 6 bases, and 3 bases stayed unmatched. Germline-derived CDR1 and CDR2 are SGDLS and YYNGEE. The length of the CDR3 is 16 residues. The CDR3 region has the DNA TGTGCCAGCAGCGTCAGGGGACTAGCGGGAGGCAATGAGCAGTTCTTC. As protein: CASSVRGLAGGNEQFF.

Only a few counts were recorded for this clonotype. V gene TRBV5-4 combines with J gene TRBJ2-3; D assignment may be TRBD1 or TRBD2 (5 bases each). The germline V and J ends were trimmed by 7 bases and 6 bases, with 18 bases remaining between them. CDR1 and CDR2 (germline): SGHNT, YYREEE (reference sequence). This CDR3 is 14 amino acids long. CDR3 sequence reads: CASLRDPLTDTQYF. As DNA, the CDR3 is TGTGCCAGCCTCCGGGACCCACTAACGGATACGCAGTATTTT.

This clonotype has just a few counts. This chain uses TRBV4-3 with TRBJ1-2; the D gene is possibly TRBD1 (6 bases). The CDR3 runs to 15 residues. CDR1 is LGHNA and CDR2 is YSLEER in the germline V gene. V was pared by 0 bases and J by 4 bases, with 12 bases between. The CDR3, as DNA: TGCGCCAGCAGCCAAGAACGGACAGCATCCTATGGCTACACCTTC. Translation gives CASSQERTASYGYTF.

This chain links TRBV6-1 with TRBJ1-4; a weak D match, TRBD1 (5 bases). This CDR3 comprises 17 residues. V lost 6 bases and J 1 base, leaving 18 bases between the germline ends. CDR1 is MNHNS and CDR2 is SASEGT in the germline V gene. CDR3 nucleotide sequence: TGTGCCAGCAGCAATCTACAGGCCCCAGGAACTAATGAAAAACTGTTTTTT. As protein: CASSNLQAPGTNEKLFF.

The chain carries TRBV6-2 or TRBV6-3 and TRBJ2-1; 9 bases line up with TRBD1. Germline trimming cut 6 bases from V and 9 bases from J; bases unmatched to any gene: 6. Germline assignment: CDR1 MNHEY and CDR2 SVGEGT. This CDR3 comprises 13 residues. The CDR3 bases are TGTGCCAGCAGATCACAGGGGGCGAGTGAGCAGTTCTTC. This translates into CASRSQGASEQFF.

This chain connects TRBV5-5 to TRBJ2-2; D call uncertain. Germline V CDR1 and CDR2: SGHKS, YYEKEE (reference sequence). V lost 1 base and J 5 bases, leaving 9 bases between the germline ends. The CDR3 covers 14 residues. CDR3 bases: TGTGCCAGCAGCTTGTGGAACCCAACCGGGGAGCTGTTTTTT. Residues: CASSLWNPTGELFF.

The V call is TRBV20-1, the J call TRBJ1-1; a possible D gene is TRBD1 (5 bases). The germline V and J ends were trimmed by 3 bases and 6 bases, with 17 bases remaining between them. Germline V gives CDR1 DFQATT, CDR2 SNEGSKA (reference sequence). The CDR3 runs to 14 residues. The CDR3 DNA is TGCAGTGCTAGCCGACAGATAGGGCAGTCTGAAGCTTTCTTT. Translation gives CSASRQIGQSEAFF.

This clonotype was found many times. The chain uses TRBV4-1 and TRBJ2-7, with D possibly called TRBD1 or TRBD2 (5 bases each). Germline CDR1 and CDR2: MGHRA and YSYEKL. CDR3 length: 17 amino acids. V lost 1 base and J 0 bases, leaving 16 bases between the germline ends. The CDR3 region has the DNA TGCGCCAGCAGCCAAGTCCAGGGACGGATCCGCTCCTACGAGCAGTACTTC. Translating gives CASSQVQGRIRSYEQYF.

This clonotype occurred a few times. The chain has TRBV10-3 and TRBJ2-5, with D uncertain. CDR3 size: 13 residues. Trimming cost V 2 bases and J 0 bases, with 4 bases left between them. The germline V gene has CDR1 ENHRY and CDR2 SYGVKD. For the CDR3, the DNA is TGTGCCATCAGTGAGGGAGACCAAGAGACCCAGTACTTC. This encodes CAISEGDQETQYF.

The V and J genes are TRBV7-9 and TRBJ2-7, with 11 bases that match TRBD2. The V segment lost 8 bases and the J segment 6 bases; nucleotides outside the gene matches: 0. From germline, CDR1 is SEHNR and CDR2 FQNEAQ (reference sequence). The CDR3 sequence is 11 residues long. CDR3: CASGLAGEQYF. CDR3 DNA: TGTGCCAGCGGACTAGCGGGCGAGCAGTACTTC.

The V gene is TRBV7-2, the J gene TRBJ2-3; 8 bases line up with TRBD2. Trimming cost V 7 bases and J 7 bases; bases outside gene matches: 13. Germline lookup yields CDR1 SGHTA and CDR2 FQGNSA. The CDR3 is made up of 15 amino acids. The CDR3 nucleotides read TGTGCCAGCAACCAAGAAGCTAGCGGGCGACATACGCAGTATTTT. Amino acid sequence: CASNQEASGRHTQYF.